The sequence of this T cell receptor beta chain was determined in a study of T cell repertoires in cytomegalovirus infection. Study results and caveats: Frequencies of public TCR beta families were cumulated, and this identified carriers of CMV plus the relevant HLA. Across the ex vivo response, the dominant clonotypes were HLA-C-restricted CMV-specific TCR beta clonotypes.

The CDR3 loop spans 19 amino acids. V was clipped by 5 bases and J by 4 bases; unmatched bases: 14. The germline V gene encodes CDR1 SGHVS and CDR2 FQNEAQ. With regard to this clonotype: Its specificity is not known.

TCRdb called the reads again in MiXCR, with one record for every CDR3 protein. The sample has roughly 500,000 distinct CDR3 sequences; about 42% are singletons. J is TRBJ2-3 and V is TRBV7-8; 14 bases are shared with TRBD2. The TCR originated in a human donor in good health (CMV status not recorded). Some clones in this sample may be carry-over from other donors' samples. This material consisted of cultured PBMCs, taken from culture after CMV antigen stimulation. CDR3: CASSHRWAGTSGGPDTQYF. The CDR3 coding sequence is TGTGCCAGCAGCCACCGGTGGGCCGGGACTAGCGGGGGACCAGATACGCAGTATTTT. The entire variable domain, with the rest obtained from reference TRBV7-8 and TRBJ2-3, is as follows: GAGVSQSPRYKVAKRGQDVALRCDPISGHVSLFWYQQALGQGPEFLTYFQNEAQLDKSGLPSDRFFAERPEGSVSTLKIQRTQQEDSAVYLCASSHRWAGTSGGPDTQYFGPGTRLTVL.